This T cell receptor beta chain was captured by sequencing in a study of CD8 T cells in Susac syndrome (dated by TCRdb to about 2019). Regarding the study in general: Whether CD8+ T cell activation and differentiation in Susac syndrome was antigen driven was tested using repertoire sequencing. Clonality of the CD8+ T cell repertoire was compared between about a dozen healthy donors, about 14 Susac syndrome patients and roughly 15 multiple sclerosis patients. Broader findings and caveats from the paper: The TCR sequencing and HLA analysis was acknowledged to have included a relatively small number of individuals.

RNA was extracted using the RNeasy kit, and roughly 0.45 to 1 ug of the RNA was reverse transcribed with random hexamers. The immunoSEQ multiplex PCR assay, covering 54 Vbeta and 13 Jbeta segments, was used to amplify TCR beta CDR3 regions. To correct PCR amplification bias, a synthetic template baseline was used for both primer optimization and computational correction. The study's processing was this. Reads were assigned to V, D and J genes according to IMGT and analyzed in immunoSEQ Analyzer, with only productive sequences retained. Clonality was computed as one minus Shannon entropy normalized by log2 of the number of productive unique sequences. For each patient and control, public and private clones were evaluated within the 100 most prevalent clones. Clones were defined as Susac-specific if absent from the healthy and MS cohorts, from roughly 1,100 published viral clones and from other ImmuneACCESS disease sequences. In-frame beta chains were kept once TCRdb had trimmed the public reads at Q25 with fastp and called clones with MiXCR. Rows with one shared CDR3 protein collapse into an entry with the most common genes and DNA. The V and J calls, along with clone size, are taken from TCRdb and not from the paper's own processing. The sample table records 250,000 to 300,000 distinct CDR3 sequences; 89% of these occur just once. The top ten hold under 0.2% of the sample.

Peripheral blood CD8+ and CD4+ T cells from healthy donors, Susac syndrome patients and multiple sclerosis patients were profiled using high-throughput TCR beta sequencing. The multiple sclerosis controls were treatment-naive patients whose relapsing-remitting disease, either stable or active, fulfilled the revised McDonald criteria. Bulk CD8+ and CD4+ T cells were purified by magnetic negative isolation, whereas CD8+ TEMRA cells were enriched by FACS. Blood was collected in EDTA tubes and processed within 24 hours, with PBMCs isolated through density gradient centrifugation. PBMCs intended for TCR sequencing were frozen in liquid nitrogen and were later thawed in a 37 degrees C water bath. The sorted or isolated CD4+, CD8+ and CD8+ TEMRA cells had a purity of 90% or higher. As regards this clonotype: Its antigen remains undetermined. No base-level quality is on record; no much larger clone is a single base apart.

Here V drops 3 bases and J drops 4 bases, and the junction holds 4 bases not matched to any gene. The CDR3 covers 15 residues, taking in both the cysteine and the phenylalanine. Of the read, only the CDR3 DNA is kept; its 45 bases are in frame from base 1. For CDR1 and CDR2, the germline V gene lists LGHNA and YSLEER. The TCR originated in a human donor with multiple sclerosis. The sequencing input was CD8+ T cells from PBMCs. Here the chain combines TRBV4-3 and TRBJ2-1; 9 middle bases align to TRBD2. The encoded CDR3 is CASSHGTSQYNEQFF. The sequence in DNA is TGCGCCAGCAGCCACGGGACTAGCCAATACAATGAGCAGTTCTTC.